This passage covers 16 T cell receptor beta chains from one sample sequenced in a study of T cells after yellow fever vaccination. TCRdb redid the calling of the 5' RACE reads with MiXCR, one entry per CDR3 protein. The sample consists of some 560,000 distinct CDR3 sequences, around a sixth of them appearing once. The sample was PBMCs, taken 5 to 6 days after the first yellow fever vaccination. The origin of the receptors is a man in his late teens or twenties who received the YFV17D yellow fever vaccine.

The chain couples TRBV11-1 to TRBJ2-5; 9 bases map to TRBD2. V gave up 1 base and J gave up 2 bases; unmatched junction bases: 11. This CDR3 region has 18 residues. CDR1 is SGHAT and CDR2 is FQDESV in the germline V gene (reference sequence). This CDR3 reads CASSLGSSGIPIQETQYF. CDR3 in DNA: TGTGCCAGCAGCTTAGGGTCTAGCGGGATTCCAATACAAGAGACCCAGTACTTC.

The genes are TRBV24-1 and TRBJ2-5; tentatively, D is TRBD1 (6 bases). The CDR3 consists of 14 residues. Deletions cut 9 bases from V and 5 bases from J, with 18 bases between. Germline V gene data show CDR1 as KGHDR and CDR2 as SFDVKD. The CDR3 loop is CATLRIARGETQYF. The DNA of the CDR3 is TGTGCCACCTTGAGGATAGCGAGGGGGGAGACCCAGTACTTC.

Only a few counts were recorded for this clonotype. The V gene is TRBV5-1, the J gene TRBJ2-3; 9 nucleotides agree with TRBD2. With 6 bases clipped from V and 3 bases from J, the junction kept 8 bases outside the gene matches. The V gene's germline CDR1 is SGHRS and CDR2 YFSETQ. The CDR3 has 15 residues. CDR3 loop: CASKSVSGGTDTQYF. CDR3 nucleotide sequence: TGCGCCAGCAAGTCCGTCAGCGGGGGGACAGATACGCAGTATTTT.

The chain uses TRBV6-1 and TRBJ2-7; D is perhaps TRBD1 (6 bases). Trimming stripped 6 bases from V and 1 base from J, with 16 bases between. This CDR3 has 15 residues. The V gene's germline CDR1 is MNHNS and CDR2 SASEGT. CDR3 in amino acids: CASSSPGRGSYEQYV. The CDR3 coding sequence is TGTGCCAGCAGCTCCCCAGGCAGGGGATCCTACGAGCAGTACGTC.

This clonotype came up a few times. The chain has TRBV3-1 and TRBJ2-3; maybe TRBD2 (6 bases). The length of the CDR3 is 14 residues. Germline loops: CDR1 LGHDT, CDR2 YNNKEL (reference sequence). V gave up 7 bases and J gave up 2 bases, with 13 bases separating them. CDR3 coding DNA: TGTGCCAGCAATGAAGCGGGCCTCACAGATACGCAGTATTTT. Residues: CASNEAGLTDTQYF.

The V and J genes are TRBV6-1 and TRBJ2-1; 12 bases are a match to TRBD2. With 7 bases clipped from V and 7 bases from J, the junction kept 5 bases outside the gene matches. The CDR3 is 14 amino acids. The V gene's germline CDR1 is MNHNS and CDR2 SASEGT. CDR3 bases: TGTGCCAGCAAGGAACTAGCGGGGGGAAATGAGCAGTTCTTC. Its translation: CASKELAGGNEQFF.

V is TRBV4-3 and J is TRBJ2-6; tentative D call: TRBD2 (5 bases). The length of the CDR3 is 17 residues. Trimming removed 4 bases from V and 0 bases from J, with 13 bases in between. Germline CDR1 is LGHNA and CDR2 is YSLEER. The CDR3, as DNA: TGCGCCAGCAGCCCAGGACGGGGTAACTCTGGGGCCAACGTCCTGACTTTC. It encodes CASSPGRGNSGANVLTF.

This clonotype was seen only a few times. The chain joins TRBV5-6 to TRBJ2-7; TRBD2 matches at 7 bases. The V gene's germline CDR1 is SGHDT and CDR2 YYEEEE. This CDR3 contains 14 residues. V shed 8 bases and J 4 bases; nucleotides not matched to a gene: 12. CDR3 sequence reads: CASTGGGSGYEQYF. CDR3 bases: TGTGCCAGTACGGGAGGCGGCTCGGGGTACGAGCAGTACTTC. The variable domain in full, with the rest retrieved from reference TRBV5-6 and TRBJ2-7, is DAGVTQSPTHLIKTRGQQVTLRCSPKSGHDTVSWYQQALGQGPQFIFQYYEEEERQRGNFPDRFSGHQFPNYSSELNVNALLLGDSALYLCASTGGGSGYEQYFGPGTRLTVT.

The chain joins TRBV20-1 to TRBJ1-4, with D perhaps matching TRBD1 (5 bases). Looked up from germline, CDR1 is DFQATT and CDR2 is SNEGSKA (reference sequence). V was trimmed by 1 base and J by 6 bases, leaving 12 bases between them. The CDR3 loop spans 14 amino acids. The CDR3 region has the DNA TGCAGTGCTAGAGGGGGCACGGCGTATGAAAAACTGTTTTTT. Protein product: CSARGGTAYEKLFF.

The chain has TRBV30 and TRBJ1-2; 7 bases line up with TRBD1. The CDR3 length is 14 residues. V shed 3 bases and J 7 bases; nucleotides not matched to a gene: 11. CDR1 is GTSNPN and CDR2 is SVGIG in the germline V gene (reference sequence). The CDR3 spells CAWSGPGQRGGYTF. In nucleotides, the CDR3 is TGTGCCTGGAGCGGGCCGGGACAGCGCGGTGGCTACACCTTC.

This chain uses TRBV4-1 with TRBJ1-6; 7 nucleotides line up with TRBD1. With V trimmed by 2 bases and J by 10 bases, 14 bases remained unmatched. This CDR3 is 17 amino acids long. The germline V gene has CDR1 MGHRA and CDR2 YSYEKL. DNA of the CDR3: TGCGCCAGCAGCCAACGCCTCAAAGAGACAGGGCGGTCACCCCTCCACTTT. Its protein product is CASSQRLKETGRSPLHF.

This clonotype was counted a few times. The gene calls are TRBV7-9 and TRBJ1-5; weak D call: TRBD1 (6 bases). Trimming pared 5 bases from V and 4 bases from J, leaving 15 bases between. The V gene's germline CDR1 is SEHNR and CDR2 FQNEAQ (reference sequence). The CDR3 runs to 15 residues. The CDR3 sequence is CASSPDRGRNQPQHF. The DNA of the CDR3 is TGTGCCAGCAGCCCGGACAGAGGGCGAAATCAGCCCCAGCATTTT.

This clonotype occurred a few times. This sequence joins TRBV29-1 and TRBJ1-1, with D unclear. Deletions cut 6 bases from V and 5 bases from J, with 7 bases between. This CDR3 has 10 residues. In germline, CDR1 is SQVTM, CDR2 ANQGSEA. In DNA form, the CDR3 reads TGCAGCGTAGCGATGACTGAAGCTTTCTTT. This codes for CSVAMTEAFF.

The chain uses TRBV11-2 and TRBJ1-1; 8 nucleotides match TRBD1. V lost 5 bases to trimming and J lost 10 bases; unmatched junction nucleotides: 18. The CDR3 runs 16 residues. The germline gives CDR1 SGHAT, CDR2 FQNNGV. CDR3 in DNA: TGTGCCAGCAGCGCGGGACAGGATCCACTATCGTCTGGAGCTTTCTTT. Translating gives CASSAGQDPLSSGAFF.

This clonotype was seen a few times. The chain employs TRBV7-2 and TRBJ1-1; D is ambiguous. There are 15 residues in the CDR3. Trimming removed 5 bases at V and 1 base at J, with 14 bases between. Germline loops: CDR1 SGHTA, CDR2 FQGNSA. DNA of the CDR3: TGTGCCAGCAGCCCCATGAGGGCAGAGAACACTGAAGCTTTCTTT. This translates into CASSPMRAENTEAFF.

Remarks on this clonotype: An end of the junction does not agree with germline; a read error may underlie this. The CDR3: CASRNRGFQGTQYF. The DNA for the CDR3 is TGTGCCAGCAGGAACCGAGGATTTCAAGGGACCCAGTACTTC. J is TRBJ2-5 and V is TRBV7-6; no reliable D call. The CDR3 runs to 14 residues. From germline, CDR1 is SGHVS and CDR2 FNYEAQ.